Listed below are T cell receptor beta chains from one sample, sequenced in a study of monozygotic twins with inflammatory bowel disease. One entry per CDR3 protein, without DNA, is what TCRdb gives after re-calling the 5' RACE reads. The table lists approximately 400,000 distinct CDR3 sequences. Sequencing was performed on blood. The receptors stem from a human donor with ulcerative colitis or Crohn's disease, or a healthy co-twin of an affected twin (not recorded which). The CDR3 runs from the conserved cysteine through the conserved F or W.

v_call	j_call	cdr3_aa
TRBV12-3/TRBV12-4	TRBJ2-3	CASSPRGADTQYF
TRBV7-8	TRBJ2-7	CASATFLFGEQYF
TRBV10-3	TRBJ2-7	CAISLTGGAYEQYF
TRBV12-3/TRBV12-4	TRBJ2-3	CASSLRANTDTQYF
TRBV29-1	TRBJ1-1	CSVEGGTVNTEAFF
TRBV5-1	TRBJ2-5	CASSLEGGAGRETQYF
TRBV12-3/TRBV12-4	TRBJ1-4	CASSPTGFEKLFF
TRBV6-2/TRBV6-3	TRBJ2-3	CASSPYSSGGPRVPATDTQYF
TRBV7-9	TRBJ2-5	CASSGTTQETQYF
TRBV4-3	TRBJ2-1	CASSQDVMGQLTAGYNEQFF
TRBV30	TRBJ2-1	CAWRKNSAGLAPFF
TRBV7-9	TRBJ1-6	CASSLALADNSLLHF
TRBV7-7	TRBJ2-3	CASSLDGLADTQYF
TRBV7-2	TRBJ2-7	CASSLVVEAYEQYF
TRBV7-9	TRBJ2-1	CASSTLYNEQFF
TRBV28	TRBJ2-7	CASHRRVPYEQYF
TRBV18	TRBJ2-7	CASSPDVNHEQYF
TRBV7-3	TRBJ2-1	CASSKDYSGGSGEQFF
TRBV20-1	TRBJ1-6	CSARATVNSPLHF
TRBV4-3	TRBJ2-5	CASSQEDRGYQETQYF
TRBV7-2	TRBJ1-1	CASSLTVTEALF
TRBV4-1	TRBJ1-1	CASSVRGSPEAFF
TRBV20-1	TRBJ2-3	CSAREALEPRNTDTQYF
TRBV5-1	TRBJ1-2	CASSLAGQNYSYTF
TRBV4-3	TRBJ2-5	CASSQEWQGVGETQYF
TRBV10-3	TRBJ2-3	CAISDRASTDTQYF
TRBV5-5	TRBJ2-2	CASSLYGASTGELFF
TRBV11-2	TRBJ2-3	CASSLVSGGADTDTQYF
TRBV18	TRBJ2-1	CASSPGLTYNEQFF
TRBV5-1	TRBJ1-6	CASSLVVDGTYNSPLHF
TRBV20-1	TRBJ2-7	CSARGTGRNFYEQYF
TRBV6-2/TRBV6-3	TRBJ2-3	CASTRTISDTQYF
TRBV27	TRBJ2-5	CASSLGTSGYETQYF
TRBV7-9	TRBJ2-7	CASSQDGGHEQYF
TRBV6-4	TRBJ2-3	CASSETSGDSTDTQYF
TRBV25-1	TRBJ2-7	CASSDYGAGYYEQYF
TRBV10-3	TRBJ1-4	CAISGGSNEKLFF
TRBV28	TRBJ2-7	CASTPAGTLSSYEQYF
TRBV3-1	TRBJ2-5	CASSHWEGLAETQYF
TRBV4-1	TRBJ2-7	CASSQVGQASYEQYF
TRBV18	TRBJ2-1	CASSGLAGGSYNEQFF
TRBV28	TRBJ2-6	CASTYLLGRGLAGTSGANVLTF
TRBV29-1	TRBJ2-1	CSVVSEVGNEQFF
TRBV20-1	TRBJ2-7	CSASGDSTYEQYF
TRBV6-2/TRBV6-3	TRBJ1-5	CASSPRHGDQPQHF